This is a list of T cell receptor beta chains from one sample in a study of blood T cell repertoires in COVID-19. This table comes from immunoSEQ multiplex PCR, and its TCRdb copy is limited to in-frame clones, with some not included. The data show tens of thousands of clones, roughly 81% seen once. The material sequenced was peripheral blood. These receptors all stem from a woman in her 70s with acute or convalescent COVID-19. The CDR3 runs from the conserved cysteine through the conserved F or W. D genes are given only for firm matches. Expanded clones are given a class, and other clones once, few, many or no size at all.

CDR3,DNA,J,D,V,size
CASSPTGVGADTQYF,TGTGCCAGCAGCCCTACAGGGGTAGGGGCAGATACGCAGTATTTT,TRBJ2-3,TRBD1,TRBV11-3,.
CASSQDPRQPQHF,TGTGCCAGCAGCCAAGATCCCCGTCAGCCCCAGCATTTT,TRBJ1-5,.,TRBV3-1/TRBV3-2,.
CASNRGLAGLYEQYF,TGTGCCAGCAATCGTGGACTAGCGGGGCTCTACGAGCAGTACTTC,TRBJ2-7,TRBD2,TRBV2,few
CASSPERLLAGIYNEQFF,TGTGCCAGCAGTCCCGAGAGGCTCCTAGCGGGGATATACAATGAGCAGTTCTTC,TRBJ2-1,TRBD2,TRBV27,.
CASSEAAAGNYGYTF,TGTGCCAGCAGTGAAGCGGCGGCGGGGAACTATGGCTACACCTTC,TRBJ1-2,.,TRBV6-1,.
CASSLTDDPGNTIYF,TGCGCCAGCAGCTTGACAGATGACCCTGGAAACACCATATATTTT,TRBJ1-3,.,TRBV5-1,.
CASSPMRLNTEAFF,TGTGCCAGCAGCCCGATGCGCCTGAACACTGAAGCTTTCTTT,TRBJ1-1,.,TRBV5-6,.
CASRGGYGNQPQHF,TGTGCCAGCAGGGGGGGATACGGCAATCAGCCCCAGCATTTT,TRBJ1-5,.,TRBV2,few
CASSQAGWDRDSYEQYF,TGTGCCAGCTCACAGGCAGGATGGGACAGGGACTCCTACGAGCAGTACTTC,TRBJ2-7,TRBD1,TRBV18,.
CASSLPGTRQNNEQFF,TGTGCCAGCAGCTTACCCGGGACTAGGCAGAACAATGAGCAGTTCTTC,TRBJ2-1,TRBD2,TRBV14,.
CAWSAGGVNTEAFF,TGTGCCTGGAGTGCGGGCGGGGTTAACACTGAAGCTTTCTTT,TRBJ1-1,.,TRBV30,.
CASSSTGEPSSSGNTIYF,TGTGCCAGCAGTTCGACAGGGGAACCCTCCTCCTCTGGAAACACCATATATTTT,TRBJ1-3,TRBD1,TRBV28,.
CASSLWGTGEGNGYTF,TGTGCCAGCAGTTTATGGGGGACAGGGGAGGGGAATGGCTACACCTTC,TRBJ1-2,TRBD1,TRBV28,.
CASSLAGGAFGNTIYF,TGCGCCAGCAGCTTGGCCGGTGGGGCGTTTGGAAACACCATATATTTT,TRBJ1-3,.,TRBV5-1,.
CASSEFRANTGELFF,TGTGCCAGCAGTGAATTTCGGGCGAACACCGGGGAGCTGTTTTTT,TRBJ2-2,.,TRBV25-1,.
CASSPTSRFTGGFHNEKLFF,TGTGCCAGCAGTCCAACCTCCCGCTTCACAGGAGGGTTCCATAATGAAAAACTGTTTTTT,TRBJ1-4,.,TRBV28,few
CATSDPGTEYTF,TGTGCCACCAGTGATCCTGGGACAGAGTACACCTTC,TRBJ1-2,TRBD1,TRBV24-1,.
CASSLAGGLEQYF,TGTGCCAGCAGTTTAGCGGGGGGACTCGAGCAGTACTTC,TRBJ2-7,.,TRBV12-3/TRBV12-4,.
CASSPRLAYNTDTQYF,TGTGCCAGCAGCCCACGACTAGCCTACAACACAGATACGCAGTATTTT,TRBJ2-3,TRBD2,TRBV13,once
CASSKTGQNTEAFF,TGTGCCAGCAGCAAGACAGGGCAGAACACTGAAGCTTTCTTT,TRBJ1-1,TRBD1,TRBV9,.
CASSPMTVRSTDTQYF,TGTGCCAGCAGCCCGATGACAGTTAGGAGCACAGATACGCAGTATTTT,TRBJ2-3,.,TRBV3-1/TRBV3-2,.
CASSQGQGTGNEKLFF,TGTGCCAGCAGCCAGGGACAAGGGACAGGGAATGAAAAACTGTTTTTT,TRBJ1-4,TRBD1,TRBV3-1/TRBV3-2,.
CASSITDYGYTF,TGTGCCAGTAGTATCACGGACTATGGCTACACCTTC,TRBJ1-2,.,TRBV19,once
CASSLPPRAYGSNQPQHF,TGTGCCAGTAGTCTGCCCCCGAGGGCTTACGGGAGCAATCAGCCCCAGCATTTT,TRBJ1-5,.,TRBV19,.
CASSEVGQASSRQYF,TGTGCCAGCAGCGAGGTGGGACAGGCCTCGTCTCGGCAGTACTTC,TRBJ2-7,TRBD1,TRBV9,.
CASSSGGRETQYF,TGTGCCAGTAGTTCGGGAGGGCGGGAGACCCAGTACTTC,TRBJ2-5,TRBD2,TRBV19,.